This T cell receptor beta chain was documented in a study of long-term antiretroviral therapy in people with HIV. Study-wide points: Clonotypes expanded prior to ART showed repertoire dominance at all sampled time points. Post-ART, diversity grew, though it stayed under transplant donor control levels.

Comments on this clone: The target antigen is unknown.

The assay used was immunoSEQ (version v3.0), run at survey level. Clones were read by immunoSEQ multiplex PCR, and TCRdb kept only the in-frame ones, dropping some. The sample includes 28,000 or so clones, roughly 92% of them seen just once. This CDR3 spans 15 amino acids. V lost 2 bases and J lost 8; bases outside the gene matches: 8. Germline V gene sequence: CDR1 MGHDK, CDR2 SYGVNS. The genes are TRBV25-1 and TRBJ2-1; TRBD1 aligns across 8 bases. The TCR originated in a man between 35 and 55 years old with HIV. The specimen was unsorted PBMCs, collected 6.2 years after starting antiretroviral therapy. The CDR3 DNA sequence: TGTGCCAGCAGTGAAGGCGGACAGGGCAAACATGAGCAGTTCTTC. This gives the protein CASSEGGQGKHEQFF.